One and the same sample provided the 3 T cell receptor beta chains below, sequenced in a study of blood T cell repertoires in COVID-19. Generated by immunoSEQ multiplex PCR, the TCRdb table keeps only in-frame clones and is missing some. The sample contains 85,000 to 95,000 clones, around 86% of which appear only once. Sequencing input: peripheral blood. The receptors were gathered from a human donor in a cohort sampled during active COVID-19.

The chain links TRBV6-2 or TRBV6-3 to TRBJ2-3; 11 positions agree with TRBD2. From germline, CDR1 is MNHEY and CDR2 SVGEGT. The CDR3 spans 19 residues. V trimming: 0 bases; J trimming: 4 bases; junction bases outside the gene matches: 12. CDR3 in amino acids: CASSYSQELAGVTADTQYF. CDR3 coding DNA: TGTGCCAGCAGTTACTCGCAGGAACTAGCGGGAGTTACGGCAGATACGCAGTATTTT.

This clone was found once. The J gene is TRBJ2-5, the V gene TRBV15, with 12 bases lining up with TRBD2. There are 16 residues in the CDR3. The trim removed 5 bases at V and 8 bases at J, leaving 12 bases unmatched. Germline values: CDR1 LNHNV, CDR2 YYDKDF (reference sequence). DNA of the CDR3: TGTGCCACCAGCGGGGCCCTAGCGGGGGGGACCGAAACCCAGTACTTC. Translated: CATSGALAGGTETQYF.

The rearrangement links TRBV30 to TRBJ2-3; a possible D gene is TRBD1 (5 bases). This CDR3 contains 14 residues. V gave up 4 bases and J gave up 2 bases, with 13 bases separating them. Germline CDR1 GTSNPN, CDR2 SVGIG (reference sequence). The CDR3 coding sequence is TGTGCCTGGAAAACAGGTTACACCACAGATACGCAGTATTTT. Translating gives CAWKTGYTTDTQYF.